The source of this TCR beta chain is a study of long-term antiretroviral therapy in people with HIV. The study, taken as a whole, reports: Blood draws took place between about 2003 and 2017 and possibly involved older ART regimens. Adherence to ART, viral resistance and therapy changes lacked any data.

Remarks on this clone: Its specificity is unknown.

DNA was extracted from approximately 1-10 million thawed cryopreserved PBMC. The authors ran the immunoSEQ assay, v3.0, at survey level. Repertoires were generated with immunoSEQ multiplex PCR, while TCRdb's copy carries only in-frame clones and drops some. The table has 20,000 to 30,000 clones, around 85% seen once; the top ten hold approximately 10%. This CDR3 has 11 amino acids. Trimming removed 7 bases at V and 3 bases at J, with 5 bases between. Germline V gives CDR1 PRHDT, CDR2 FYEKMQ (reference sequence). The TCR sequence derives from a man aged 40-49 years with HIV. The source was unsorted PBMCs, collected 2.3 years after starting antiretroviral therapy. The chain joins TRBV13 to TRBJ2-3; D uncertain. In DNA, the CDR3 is TGTGCCAGCACCTCTACAGATACGCAGTATTTT. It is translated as CASTSTDTQYF.